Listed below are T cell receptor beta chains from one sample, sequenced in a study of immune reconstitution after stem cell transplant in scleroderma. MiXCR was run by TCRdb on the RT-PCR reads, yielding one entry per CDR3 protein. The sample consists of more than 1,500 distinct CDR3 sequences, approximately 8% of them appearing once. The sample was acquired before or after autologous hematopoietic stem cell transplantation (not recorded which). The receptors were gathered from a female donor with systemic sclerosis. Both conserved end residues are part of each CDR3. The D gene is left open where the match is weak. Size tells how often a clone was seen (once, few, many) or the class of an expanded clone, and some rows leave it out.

CDR3: CASSLQGALNTGELFF
DNA: TGTGCCAGCAGCCTGCAGGGGGCCCTGAACACCGGGGAGCTGTTTTTT
D: TRBD1
J: TRBJ2-2
size: medium-sized
V: TRBV6-2/TRBV6-3

CDR3: CASTGGQAASEAFF
DNA: TGTGCCAGCACCGGAGGACAGGCAGCATCTGAAGCTTTCTTT
D: TRBD1
J: TRBJ1-1
size: NA
V: TRBV7-9

CDR3: CSASPGSPGGEQFF
DNA: TGCAGTGCTAGCCCGGGATCGCCCGGGGGTGAGCAGTTCTTC
D: NA
J: TRBJ2-1
size: medium-sized
V: TRBV20-1

CDR3: CSAIRDNEQFF
DNA: TGCAGTGCGATTCGGGACAATGAGCAGTTCTTC
D: NA
J: TRBJ2-1
size: few
V: TRBV20-1

CDR3: CASSLGGTGREPQHF
DNA: TGCGCCAGCAGCTTGGGAGGGACAGGCCGGGAGCCCCAGCATTTT
D: TRBD1
J: TRBJ1-5
size: many
V: TRBV5-1

CDR3: CASSPGSSHGYTF
DNA: TGTGCCAGCAGCCCGGGGTCGAGCCATGGCTACACCTTC
D: NA
J: TRBJ1-2
size: large
V: TRBV13

CDR3: CATQSGEGNTQYF
DNA: TGTGCCACCCAGAGCGGGGAGGGGAATACGCAGTATTTT
D: TRBD2
J: TRBJ2-3
size: few
V: TRBV6-1

CDR3: CASSQDGAGGRGDTQYF
DNA: TGCGCCAGCAGCCAAGATGGAGCGGGGGGACGGGGGGATACGCAGTATTTT
D: TRBD2
J: TRBJ2-3
size: medium-sized
V: TRBV4-3

CDR3: CASLRDRRSTGELFF
DNA: TGTGCCAGCCTAAGGGACAGGCGTTCCACCGGGGAGCTGTTTTTT
D: TRBD1
J: TRBJ2-2
size: medium-sized
V: TRBV7-2

CDR3: CASSQGDIYGYTF
DNA: TGCGCCAGCAGCCAAGGGGACATCTATGGCTACACCTTC
D: NA
J: TRBJ1-2
size: NA
V: TRBV4-1

CDR3: CSARETGQGNSPLHF
DNA: TGCAGTGCTAGAGAGACGGGACAGGGGAATTCACCCCTCCACTTT
D: TRBD1
J: TRBJ1-6
size: NA
V: TRBV20-1

CDR3: CASSRAGGSETQYF
DNA: TGTGCCAGCAGCAGGGCAGGGGGCAGTGAGACCCAGTACTTC
D: TRBD1
J: TRBJ2-5
size: many
V: TRBV7-2

CDR3: CSAIRVSSGNTIYF
DNA: TGCAGTGCTATCAGGGTGAGCTCTGGAAACACCATATATTTT
D: NA
J: TRBJ1-3
size: medium-sized
V: TRBV20-1

CDR3: CSAIYRGRNYEQYF
DNA: TGCAGTGCTATCTACCGGGGGCGCAATTATGAGCAGTACTTC
D: NA
J: TRBJ2-7
size: large
V: TRBV20-1

CDR3: CATSDWGLAGPEQFF
DNA: TGTGCCACCAGTGATTGGGGACTAGCGGGTCCTGAGCAGTTCTTC
D: TRBD2
J: TRBJ2-1
size: large
V: TRBV24-1

CDR3: CSAREDRGRDYGYTF
DNA: TGCAGTGCTAGAGAGGACAGGGGGCGCGACTATGGCTACACCTTC
D: TRBD1
J: TRBJ1-2
size: large
V: TRBV20-1

CDR3: CSAGREVKYF
DNA: TGCAGTGCTGGCCGGGAGGTGAAGTACTTC
D: TRBD2
J: TRBJ2-5
size: medium-sized
V: TRBV20-1

CDR3: CASSGVEGPTGGYTF
DNA: TGTGCCAGCAGTGGAGTAGAGGGGCCGACCGGGGGCTACACCTTC
D: NA
J: TRBJ1-2
size: large
V: TRBV2

CDR3: CSVVAVGETQYF
DNA: TGCAGCGTTGTGGCAGTAGGAGAGACCCAGTACTTC
D: NA
J: TRBJ2-5
size: medium-sized
V: TRBV29-1

CDR3: CSVAIRTPTYEQYF
DNA: TGCAGCGTTGCCATTCGGACACCTACCTACGAGCAGTACTTC
D: NA
J: TRBJ2-7
size: medium-sized
V: TRBV29-1

CDR3: CASSLVRDRDRDTQYF
DNA: TGTGCCAGCAGCTTAGTACGGGACAGGGACAGAGATACGCAGTATTTT
D: TRBD1
J: TRBJ2-3
size: medium-sized
V: TRBV7-9

CDR3: CASSQAPDGRMDTGELFF
DNA: TGTGCCAGCAGCCAAGCCCCTGACGGCAGAATGGACACCGGGGAGCTGTTTTTT
D: NA
J: TRBJ2-2
size: medium-sized
V: TRBV4-2

CDR3: CSASPGGDQPQHF
DNA: TGCAGTGCTAGTCCGGGGGGCGACCAGCCCCAGCATTTT
D: NA
J: TRBJ1-5
size: NA
V: TRBV20-1

CDR3: CASSLGAIGEKLFF
DNA: TGTGCCAGCAGCTTAGGAGCTATCGGGGAAAAACTGTTTTTT
D: NA
J: TRBJ1-4
size: few
V: TRBV7-2

CDR3: CASSEGGGSYNEQFF
DNA: TGTGCCAGCAGTGAAGGGGGGGGGTCCTACAATGAGCAGTTCTTC
D: TRBD2
J: TRBJ2-1
size: large
V: TRBV6-1

CDR3: CASSTDRVANQPQHF
DNA: TGTGCCAGCAGCACGGACAGGGTAGCCAATCAGCCCCAGCATTTT
D: TRBD1
J: TRBJ1-5
size: large
V: TRBV7-2

CDR3: CASSLGTYNEQFF
DNA: TGTGCCAGCAGCTTAGGAACTTACAATGAGCAGTTCTTC
D: NA
J: TRBJ2-1
size: hyperexpanded
V: TRBV13

CDR3: CASSSHRGDYGYTF
DNA: TGTGCCAGCAGCTCTCACAGGGGTGACTATGGCTACACCTTC
D: TRBD1
J: TRBJ1-2
size: large
V: TRBV14

CDR3: CASSLTTGAGYNEQFF
DNA: TGTGCCAGCAGTCTTACCACGGGAGCAGGTTACAATGAGCAGTTCTTC
D: NA
J: TRBJ2-1
size: medium-sized
V: TRBV7-3

CDR3: CASLTTGASRNQPQHF
DNA: TGTGCCAGCCTTACGACAGGGGCCTCCCGCAATCAGCCCCAGCATTTT
D: TRBD1
J: TRBJ1-5
size: medium-sized
V: TRBV28

CDR3: CASSDTAQGVDGYTF
DNA: TGTGCCAGCAGTGACACGGCACAGGGGGTGGATGGCTACACCTTC
D: TRBD1
J: TRBJ1-2
size: medium-sized
V: TRBV6-4

CDR3: CASSLGTGEQYF
DNA: TGTGCCAGCAGCTTAGGCACGGGTGAGCAGTACTTC
D: NA
J: TRBJ2-7
size: large
V: TRBV7-9

CDR3: CASTDPGANVLTF
DNA: TGTGCCAGTACTGACCCTGGGGCCAACGTCCTGACTTTC
D: NA
J: TRBJ2-6
size: medium-sized
V: TRBV19

CDR3: CASSPGTYNEQFF
DNA: TGTGCCAGCAGCCCGGGGACCTACAATGAGCAGTTCTTC
D: NA
J: TRBJ2-1
size: large
V: TRBV6-5

CDR3: CASSLTGYEQYF
DNA: TGTGCCAGCAGCCTGACGGGTTACGAGCAGTACTTC
D: NA
J: TRBJ2-7
size: NA
V: TRBV7-2

CDR3: CASSPDWRATGINNEQFF
DNA: TGTGCCAGCAGCCCAGATTGGCGGGCGACAGGGATAAACAATGAGCAGTTCTTC
D: TRBD1
J: TRBJ2-1
size: large
V: TRBV6-2/TRBV6-3

CDR3: CASSYIDRFYGYTF
DNA: TGTGCCAGCAGTTACATAGACAGATTCTATGGCTACACCTTC
D: NA
J: TRBJ1-2
size: medium-sized
V: TRBV6-5

CDR3: CASSPGGAAYEQYF
DNA: TGTGCCAGCAGCCCAGGGGGCGCGGCCTACGAGCAGTACTTC
D: TRBD1
J: TRBJ2-7
size: few
V: TRBV3-1

CDR3: CASSLGGPLSDTQYF
DNA: TGTGCCAGCAGTTTAGGGGGGCCTTTGTCAGATACGCAGTATTTT
D: NA
J: TRBJ2-3
size: few
V: TRBV27

CDR3: CASSRGEGDEQYF
DNA: TGTGCCAGCAGCCGGGGAGAGGGCGACGAGCAGTACTTC
D: NA
J: TRBJ2-7
size: many
V: TRBV7-9

CDR3: CASRAGAYNQPQHF
DNA: TGCGCCAGCAGGGCAGGGGCCTACAATCAGCCCCAGCATTTT
D: NA
J: TRBJ1-5
size: few
V: TRBV10-2

CDR3: CASTQLETGSYEQYF
DNA: TGCGCCAGCACTCAATTAGAGACGGGATCCTACGAGCAGTACTTC
D: NA
J: TRBJ2-7
size: few
V: TRBV5-1

CDR3: CSAATESSYEQYF
DNA: TGCAGTGCAGCCACGGAGAGCTCCTACGAGCAGTACTTC
D: NA
J: TRBJ2-7
size: NA
V: TRBV20-1

CDR3: CASRDTGGMDQPQHF
DNA: TGTGCCAGCAGGGACACAGGGGGTATGGATCAGCCCCAGCATTTT
D: TRBD1
J: TRBJ1-5
size: NA
V: TRBV6-5

CDR3: CASSATTVNTEAFF
DNA: TGTGCCAGCAGCGCGACGACAGTGAACACTGAAGCTTTCTTT
D: NA
J: TRBJ1-1
size: few
V: TRBV7-6